Listed below are T cell receptor beta chains from one sample, sequenced in a study of blood T cell repertoires in COVID-19. This table comes from immunoSEQ multiplex PCR, and its TCRdb copy is limited to in-frame clones, with some not included. The table includes over 50,000 clones, about nine tenths detected once. The sequencing sample was made of peripheral blood. These receptors were collected from a human donor in a cohort sampled during active COVID-19. Both conserved end residues are part of each CDR3. Each record gives: CDR3 length, J gene, V gene, D gene, clone size, CDR3 protein, CDR3 DNA. A D gene is named only where the DNA matches it firmly. Clone size is not always given. Where it is, it says once, few, many or a class for expanded clones.

length: 14; J: TRBJ2-3; V: TRBV13; D: .; size: .; CDR3: CASSLGRGTDTQYF; DNA: TGTGCCAGCAGCTTGGGCAGGGGTACAGATACGCAGTATTTT
length: 15; J: TRBJ1-6; V: TRBV11-2; D: TRBD1; size: once; CDR3: CASSLATGGYSPLHF; DNA: TGTGCCAGCAGCTTGGCGACAGGGGGTTATTCACCCCTCCACTTT
length: 15; J: TRBJ1-1; V: TRBV11-2; D: .; size: .; CDR3: CASSPTAGYNTEAFF; DNA: TGTGCCAGCAGCCCGACGGCAGGTTACAACACTGAAGCTTTCTTT
length: 13; J: TRBJ2-1; V: TRBV12-3/TRBV12-4; D: TRBD1; size: .; CDR3: CAIRTGSYNEQFF; DNA: TGTGCCATCCGGACAGGCTCCTACAATGAGCAGTTCTTC
length: 14; J: TRBJ1-4; V: TRBV5-1; D: TRBD1; size: .; CDR3: CASSFGTGDEKLFF; DNA: TGCGCCAGCAGCTTCGGGACAGGGGATGAAAAACTGTTTTTT
length: 14; J: TRBJ1-3; V: TRBV27; D: TRBD1; size: .; CDR3: CASKPTGAGNTIYF; DNA: TGTGCCAGCAAACCGACAGGGGCTGGAAACACCATATATTTT
length: 15; J: TRBJ2-5; V: TRBV9; D: TRBD1; size: .; CDR3: CASSARTGGWETQYF; DNA: TGTGCCAGCAGCGCCCGGACAGGGGGCTGGGAGACCCAGTACTTC
length: 15; J: TRBJ2-3; V: TRBV19; D: .; size: .; CDR3: CASSVTLFSTDTQYF; DNA: TGTGCCAGTAGTGTGACACTTTTTTCCACAGATACGCAGTATTTT
length: 15; J: TRBJ2-7; V: TRBV5-1; D: TRBD1; size: .; CDR3: CASSLRGQGFDEQYF; DNA: TGCGCCAGCAGCTTGAGGGGACAGGGTTTCGACGAGCAGTACTTC
length: 17; J: TRBJ1-4; V: TRBV7-9; D: TRBD1; size: .; CDR3: CASSLEGTGWINEKLFF; DNA: TGTGCCAGCAGCTTAGAGGGGACAGGGTGGATTAATGAAAAACTGTTTTTT
length: 13; J: TRBJ2-5; V: TRBV12-3/TRBV12-4; D: .; size: .; CDR3: CASSTGLQETQYF; DNA: TGTGCCAGCAGTACAGGTCTCCAAGAGACCCAGTACTTC
length: 10; J: TRBJ1-2; V: TRBV6-5; D: .; size: .; CDR3: CASFVGGYTF; DNA: TGTGCCAGCTTCGTTGGCGGCTACACCTTC
length: 11; J: TRBJ2-1; V: TRBV18; D: .; size: .; CDR3: CASSPSQEQFF; DNA: TGTGCCAGCTCACCATCACAAGAGCAGTTCTTC
length: 13; J: TRBJ2-2; V: TRBV7-2; D: .; size: .; CDR3: CASSPHRDGELFF; DNA: TGTGCCAGCAGCCCCCACCGGGACGGGGAGCTGTTTTTT
length: 12; J: TRBJ1-4; V: TRBV2; D: .; size: .; CDR3: CASRQSNEKLFF; DNA: TGTGCCAGCAGACAGTCTAATGAAAAACTGTTTTTT
length: 14; J: TRBJ1-6; V: TRBV5-1; D: TRBD1; size: .; CDR3: CASSPTGVGSPLHF; DNA: TGCGCCAGCAGCCCGACAGGGGTCGGATCACCCCTCCACTTT
length: 13; J: TRBJ2-7; V: TRBV5-4; D: TRBD1; size: few; CDR3: CASSSDRGDEQYF; DNA: TGTGCCAGCAGCTCTGACAGGGGCGACGAGCAGTACTTC
length: 17; J: TRBJ2-6; V: TRBV7-8; D: .; size: .; CDR3: CASSLAGTTSGANVLTF; DNA: TGTGCCAGCAGCTTGGCAGGCACGACCTCTGGGGCCAACGTCCTGACTTTC
length: 14; J: TRBJ1-6; V: TRBV25-1; D: .; size: .; CDR3: CASKNTGENSPLHF; DNA: TGTGCCAGCAAGAATACAGGCGAAAATTCACCCCTCCACTTT
length: 13; J: TRBJ1-5; V: TRBV12-3/TRBV12-4; D: .; size: .; CDR3: CASSFNSDQPQHF; DNA: TGTGCCAGCAGTTTTAATTCTGATCAGCCCCAGCATTTT
length: 13; J: TRBJ1-2; V: TRBV5-1; D: .; size: .; CDR3: CASTLDSGVGYTF; DNA: TGCGCCAGCACCCTCGATTCAGGGGTTGGCTACACCTTC
length: 14; J: TRBJ2-3; V: TRBV28; D: .; size: .; CDR3: CASSSGHTTDTQYF; DNA: TGTGCCAGCAGTTCGGGACACACCACAGATACGCAGTATTTT
length: 15; J: TRBJ2-7; V: TRBV6-5; D: TRBD2; size: .; CDR3: CASSSPGTSGYEQYF; DNA: TGTGCCAGCAGTTCCCCCGGGACTAGCGGGTACGAGCAGTACTTC